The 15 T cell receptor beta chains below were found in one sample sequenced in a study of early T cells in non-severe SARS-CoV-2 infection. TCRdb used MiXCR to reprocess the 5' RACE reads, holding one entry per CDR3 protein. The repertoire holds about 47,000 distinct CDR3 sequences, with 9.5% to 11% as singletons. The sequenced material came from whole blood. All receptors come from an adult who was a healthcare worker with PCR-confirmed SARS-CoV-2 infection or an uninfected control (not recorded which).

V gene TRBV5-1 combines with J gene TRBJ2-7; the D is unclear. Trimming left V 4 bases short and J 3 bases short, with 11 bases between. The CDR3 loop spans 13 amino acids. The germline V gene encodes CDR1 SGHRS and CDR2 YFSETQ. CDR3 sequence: CASSPTARYEQYF. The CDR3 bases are TGCGCCAGCAGCCCAACGGCGCGCTACGAGCAGTACTTC.

The CDR3 is CASSPKGRRNTEAFF. CDR3 bases: TGTGCCAGCAGTCCCAAGGGCCGACGGAACACTGAAGCTTTCTTT. The chain uses TRBV28 and TRBJ1-1, with unresolved D. Per the germline V gene, CDR1 is MDHEN and CDR2 is SYDVKM. Between the trimmed V and J ends, which lost 5 bases and 1 base, there was a span of 14 bases. The CDR3 is 15 residues long.

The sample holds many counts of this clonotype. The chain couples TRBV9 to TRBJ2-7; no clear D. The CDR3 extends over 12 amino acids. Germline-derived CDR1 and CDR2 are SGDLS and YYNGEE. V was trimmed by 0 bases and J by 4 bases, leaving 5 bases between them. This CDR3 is CASSVAVYEQYF. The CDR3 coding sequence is TGTGCCAGCAGCGTAGCTGTTTACGAGCAGTACTTC.

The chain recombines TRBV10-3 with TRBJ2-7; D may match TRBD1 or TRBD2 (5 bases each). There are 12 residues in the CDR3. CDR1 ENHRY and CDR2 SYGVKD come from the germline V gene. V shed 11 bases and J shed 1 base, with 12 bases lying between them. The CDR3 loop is CALGTDSYEQYF. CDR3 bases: TGTGCCCTTGGGACCGATTCCTACGAGCAGTACTTC.

The CDR3 reads CASSVVPTGGYNEQFF. The CDR3 region has the DNA TGTGCCAGCAGCGTAGTCCCGACGGGAGGGTACAATGAGCAGTTCTTC. The genes are TRBV9 and TRBJ2-1, with 8 bases fitting TRBD2. Germline V gene data show CDR1 as SGDLS and CDR2 as YYNGEE. The CDR3 covers 16 residues. V was pared by 0 bases and J by 4 bases, with 6 bases of the junction left unmatched. Full variable domain (remainder filled in from reference TRBV9 and TRBJ2-1): DSGVTQTPKHLITATGQRVTLRCSPRSGDLSVYWYQQSLDQGLQFLIQYYNGEERAKGNILERFSAQQFPDLHSELNLSSLELGDSALYFCASSVVPTGGYNEQFFGPGTRLTVL.

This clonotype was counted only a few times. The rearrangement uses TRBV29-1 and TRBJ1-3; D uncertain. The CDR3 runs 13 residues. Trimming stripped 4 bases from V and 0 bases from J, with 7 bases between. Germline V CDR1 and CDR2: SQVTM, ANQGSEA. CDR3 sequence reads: CSVGASSGNTIYF. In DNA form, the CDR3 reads TGCAGCGTTGGTGCAAGCTCTGGAAACACCATATATTTT. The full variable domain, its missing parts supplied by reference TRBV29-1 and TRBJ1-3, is SAVISQKPSRDICQRGTSLTIQCQVDSQVTMMFWYRQQPGQSLTLIATANQGSEATYESGFVIDKFPISRPNLTFSTLTVSNMSPEDSSIYLCSVGASSGNTIYFGEGSWLTVV.

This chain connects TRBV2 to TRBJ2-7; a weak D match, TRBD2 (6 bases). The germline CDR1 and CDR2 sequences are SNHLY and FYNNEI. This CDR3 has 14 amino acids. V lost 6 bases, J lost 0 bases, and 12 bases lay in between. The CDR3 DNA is TGTGCCAGCAGGGGAGGCAGTTACTCCTACGAGCAGTACTTC. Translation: CASRGGSYSYEQYF.

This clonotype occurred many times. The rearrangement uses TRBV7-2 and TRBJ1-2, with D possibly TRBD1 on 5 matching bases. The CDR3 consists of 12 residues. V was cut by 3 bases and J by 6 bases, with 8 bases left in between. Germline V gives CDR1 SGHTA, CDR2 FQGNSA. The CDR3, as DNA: TGTGCCAGCAGCTTGGACACTGATGGCTACACCTTC. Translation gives CASSLDTDGYTF.

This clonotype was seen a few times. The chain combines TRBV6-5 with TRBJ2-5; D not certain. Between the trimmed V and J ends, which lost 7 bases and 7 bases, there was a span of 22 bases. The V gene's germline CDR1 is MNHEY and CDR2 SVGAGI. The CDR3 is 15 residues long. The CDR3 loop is CASKERTHMKGTQYF. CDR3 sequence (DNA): TGTGCCAGCAAAGAGAGGACCCACATGAAGGGGACCCAGTACTTC.

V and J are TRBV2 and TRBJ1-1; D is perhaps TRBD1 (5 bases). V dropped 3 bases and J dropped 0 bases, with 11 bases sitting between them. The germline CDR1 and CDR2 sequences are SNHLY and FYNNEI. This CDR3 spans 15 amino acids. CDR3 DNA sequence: TGTGCCAGCAGTGAGGGCCAGGGCATGAACACTGAAGCTTTCTTT. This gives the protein CASSEGQGMNTEAFF.

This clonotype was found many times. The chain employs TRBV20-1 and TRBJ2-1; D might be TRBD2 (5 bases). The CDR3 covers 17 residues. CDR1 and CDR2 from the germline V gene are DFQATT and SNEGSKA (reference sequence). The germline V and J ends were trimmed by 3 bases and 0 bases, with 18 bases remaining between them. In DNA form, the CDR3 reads TGCAGTGCTAGGCCACCGGAGCGGAGAAGCTCCTACAATGAGCAGTTCTTC. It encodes CSARPPERRSSYNEQFF.

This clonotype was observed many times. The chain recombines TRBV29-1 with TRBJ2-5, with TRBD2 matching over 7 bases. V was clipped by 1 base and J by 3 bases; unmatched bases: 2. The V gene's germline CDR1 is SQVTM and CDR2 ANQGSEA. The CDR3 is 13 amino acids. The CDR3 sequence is CSVEGLAEETQYF. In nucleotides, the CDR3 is TGCAGCGTTGAAGGGCTAGCGGAAGAGACCCAGTACTTC.

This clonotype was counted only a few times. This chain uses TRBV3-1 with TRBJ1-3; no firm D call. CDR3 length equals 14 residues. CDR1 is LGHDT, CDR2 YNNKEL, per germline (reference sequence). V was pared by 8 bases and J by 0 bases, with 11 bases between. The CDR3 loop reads CASLSTTSGNTIYF. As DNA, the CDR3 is TGTGCCAGCCTTAGTACCACCTCTGGAAACACCATATATTTT.

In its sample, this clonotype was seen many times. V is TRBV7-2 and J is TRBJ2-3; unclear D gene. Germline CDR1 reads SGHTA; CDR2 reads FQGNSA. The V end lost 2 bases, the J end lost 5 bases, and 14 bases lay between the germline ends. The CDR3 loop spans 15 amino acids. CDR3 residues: CASSLMGSVGDTQYF. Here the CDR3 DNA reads TGTGCCAGCAGCTTAATGGGAAGCGTCGGAGATACGCAGTATTTT.

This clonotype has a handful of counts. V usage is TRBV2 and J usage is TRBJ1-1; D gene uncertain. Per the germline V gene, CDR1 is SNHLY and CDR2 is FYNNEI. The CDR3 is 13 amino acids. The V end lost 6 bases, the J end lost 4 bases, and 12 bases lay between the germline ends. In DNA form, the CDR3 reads TGTGCCAGCAGCCCAGAGTTGGGCACTGAAGCTTTCTTT. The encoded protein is CASSPELGTEAFF.